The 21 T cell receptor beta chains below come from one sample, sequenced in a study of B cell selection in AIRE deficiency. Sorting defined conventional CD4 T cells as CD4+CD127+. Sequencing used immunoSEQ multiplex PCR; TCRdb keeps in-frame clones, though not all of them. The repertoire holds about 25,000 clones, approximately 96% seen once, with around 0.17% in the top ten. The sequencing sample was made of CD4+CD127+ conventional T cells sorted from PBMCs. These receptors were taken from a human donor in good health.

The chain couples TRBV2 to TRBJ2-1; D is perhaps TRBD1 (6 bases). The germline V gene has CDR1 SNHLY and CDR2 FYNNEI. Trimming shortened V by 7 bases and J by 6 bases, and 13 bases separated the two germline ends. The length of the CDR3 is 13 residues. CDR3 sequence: CASTEGDANEQFF. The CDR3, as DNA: TGTGCCAGCACCGAGGGGGACGCCAATGAGCAGTTCTTC. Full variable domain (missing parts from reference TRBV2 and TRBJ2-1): EPEVTQTPSHQVTQMGQEVILRCVPISNHLYFYWYRQILGQKVEFLVSFYNNEISEKSEIFDDQFSVERPDGSNFTLKIRSTKLEDSAMYFCASTEGDANEQFFGPGTRLTVL.

The CDR3 DNA follows: TGTGCCAGCAGCCAACCGACCAGGGGTAGCAATCAGCCCCAGCATTTT. As protein: CASSQPTRGSNQPQHF. The V and J genes are TRBV7-7 and TRBJ1-5; D is possibly TRBD1 (6 bases). Germline V gene sequence: CDR1 SSHAT, CDR2 FNYEAQ (reference sequence). V was clipped by 5 bases and J by 0 bases, with 14 bases between them. This CDR3 is built from 16 residues.

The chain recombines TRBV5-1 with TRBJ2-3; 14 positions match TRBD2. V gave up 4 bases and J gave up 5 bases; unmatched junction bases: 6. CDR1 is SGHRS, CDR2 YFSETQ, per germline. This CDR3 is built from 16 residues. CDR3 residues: CASSLGTSGGGDTQYF. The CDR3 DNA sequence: TGCGCCAGCAGCCTAGGGACTAGCGGGGGCGGAGATACGCAGTATTTT.

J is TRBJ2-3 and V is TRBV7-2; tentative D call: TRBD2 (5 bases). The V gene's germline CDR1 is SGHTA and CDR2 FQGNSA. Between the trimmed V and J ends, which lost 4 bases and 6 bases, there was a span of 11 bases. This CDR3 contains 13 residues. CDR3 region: CASSSGLVDTQYF. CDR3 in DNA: TGTGCCAGCAGCTCCGGACTGGTCGATACGCAGTATTTT.

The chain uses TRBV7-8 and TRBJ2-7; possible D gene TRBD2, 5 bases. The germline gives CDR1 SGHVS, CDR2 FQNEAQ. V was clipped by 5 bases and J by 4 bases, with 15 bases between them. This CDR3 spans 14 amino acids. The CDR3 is CASSAGMQAYEQYF. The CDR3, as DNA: TGTGCCAGCAGCGCGGGTATGCAGGCATACGAGCAGTACTTC.

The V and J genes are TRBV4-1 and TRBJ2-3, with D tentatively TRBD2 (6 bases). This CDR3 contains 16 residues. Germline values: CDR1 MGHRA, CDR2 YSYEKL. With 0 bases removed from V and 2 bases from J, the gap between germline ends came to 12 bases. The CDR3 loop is CASSQDRGGDTDTQYF. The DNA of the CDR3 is TGCGCCAGCAGCCAAGATCGAGGCGGGGACACAGATACGCAGTATTTT.

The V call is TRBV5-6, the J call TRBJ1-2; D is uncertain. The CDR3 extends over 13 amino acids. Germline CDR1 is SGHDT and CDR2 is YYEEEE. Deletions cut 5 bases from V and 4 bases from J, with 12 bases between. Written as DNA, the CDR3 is TGTGCCAGCAGTTCAAGCTCCACCTATGGCTACACCTTC. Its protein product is CASSSSSTYGYTF.

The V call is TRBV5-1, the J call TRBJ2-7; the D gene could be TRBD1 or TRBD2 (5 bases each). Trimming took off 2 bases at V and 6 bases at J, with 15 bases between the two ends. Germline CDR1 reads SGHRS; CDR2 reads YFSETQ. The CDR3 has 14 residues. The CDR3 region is CASSFGAGSLEQYF. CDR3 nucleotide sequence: TGCGCCAGCAGCTTCGGGGCGGGTTCCCTCGAGCAGTACTTC.

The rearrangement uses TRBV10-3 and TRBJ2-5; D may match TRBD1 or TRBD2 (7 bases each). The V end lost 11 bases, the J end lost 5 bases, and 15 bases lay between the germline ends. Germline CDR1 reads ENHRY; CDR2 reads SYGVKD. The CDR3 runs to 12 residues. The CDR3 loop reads CASRQGGETQYF. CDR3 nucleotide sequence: TGTGCCTCACGACAGGGAGGGGAGACCCAGTACTTC.

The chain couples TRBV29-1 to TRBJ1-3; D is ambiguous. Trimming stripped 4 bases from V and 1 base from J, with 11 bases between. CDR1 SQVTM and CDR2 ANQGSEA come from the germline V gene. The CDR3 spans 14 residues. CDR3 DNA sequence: TGCAGCGTTGTCCGCGATAGGTCTGGAAACACCATATATTTT. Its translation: CSVVRDRSGNTIYF.

CDR3 region: CASSPGSNQPQHF. CDR3 nucleotides: TGTGCCAGCTCACCAGGGTCCAATCAGCCCCAGCATTTT. The rearrangement joins TRBV18 to TRBJ1-5; no clear D. Per the germline V gene, CDR1 is KGHSH and CDR2 is LQKENI. Trimming removed 2 bases at V and 3 bases at J, with 5 bases between. This CDR3 has 13 residues.

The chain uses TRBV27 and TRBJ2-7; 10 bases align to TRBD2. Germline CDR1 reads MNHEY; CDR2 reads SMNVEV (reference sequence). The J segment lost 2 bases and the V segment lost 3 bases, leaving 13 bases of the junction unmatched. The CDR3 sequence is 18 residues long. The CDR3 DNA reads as TGTGCCAGCAGTTTCAGGAGGGGTCTAGCGGGGGAAACCTACGAGCAGTACTTC. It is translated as CASSFRRGLAGETYEQYF.

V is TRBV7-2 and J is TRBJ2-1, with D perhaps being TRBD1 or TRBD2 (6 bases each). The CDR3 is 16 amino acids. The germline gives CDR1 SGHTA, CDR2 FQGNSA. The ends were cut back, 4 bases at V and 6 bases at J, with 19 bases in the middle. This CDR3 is CASSSRPGAEGNEQFF. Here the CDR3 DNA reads TGTGCCAGCAGCTCCAGGCCGGGGGCTGAAGGCAATGAGCAGTTCTTC.

CDR3 protein: CASSYSQFQGPYEQYF. CDR3 bases: TGTGCCAGCAGTTACTCGCAGTTCCAGGGCCCCTACGAGCAGTACTTC. The gene calls are TRBV6-6 and TRBJ2-7; D possibly corresponds to TRBD1 (5 bases). V was cut by 0 bases and J by 2 bases, with 14 bases left in between. Germline V gene data show CDR1 as MNHNY and CDR2 as SVGAGI (reference sequence). The CDR3 totals 16 residues.

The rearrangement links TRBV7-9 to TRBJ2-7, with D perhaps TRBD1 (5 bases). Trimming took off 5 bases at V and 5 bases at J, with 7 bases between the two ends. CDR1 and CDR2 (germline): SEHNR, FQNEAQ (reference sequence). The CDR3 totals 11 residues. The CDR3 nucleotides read TGTGCCAGCAGCGTCAGGGACGAGCAGTACTTC. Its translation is CASSVRDEQYF.

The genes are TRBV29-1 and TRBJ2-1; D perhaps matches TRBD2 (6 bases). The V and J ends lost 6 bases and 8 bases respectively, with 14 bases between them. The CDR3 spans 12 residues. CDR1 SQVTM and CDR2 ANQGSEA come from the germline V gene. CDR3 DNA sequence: TGCAGCGTGACTAGAGGGGCGGATGAGCAGTTCTTC. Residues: CSVTRGADEQFF.

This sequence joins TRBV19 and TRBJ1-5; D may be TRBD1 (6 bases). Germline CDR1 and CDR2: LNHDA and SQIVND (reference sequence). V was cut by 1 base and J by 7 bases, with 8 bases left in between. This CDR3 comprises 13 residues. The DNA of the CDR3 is TGTGCCAGTAGTATAGGGGGGCGGCAGCCCCAGCATTTT. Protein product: CASSIGGRQPQHF. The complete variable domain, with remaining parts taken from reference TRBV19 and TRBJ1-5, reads DGGITQSPKYLFRKEGQNVTLSCEQNLNHDAMYWYRQDPGQGLRLIYYSQIVNDFQKGDIAEGYSVSREKKESFPLTVTSAQKNPTAFYLCASSIGGRQPQHFGDGTRLSIL.

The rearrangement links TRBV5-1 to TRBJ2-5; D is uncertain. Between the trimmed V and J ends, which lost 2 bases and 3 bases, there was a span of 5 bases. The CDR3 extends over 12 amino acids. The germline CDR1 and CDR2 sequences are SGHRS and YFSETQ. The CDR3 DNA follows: TGCGCCAGCAGCTTTAATGAAGAGACCCAGTACTTC. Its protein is CASSFNEETQYF.

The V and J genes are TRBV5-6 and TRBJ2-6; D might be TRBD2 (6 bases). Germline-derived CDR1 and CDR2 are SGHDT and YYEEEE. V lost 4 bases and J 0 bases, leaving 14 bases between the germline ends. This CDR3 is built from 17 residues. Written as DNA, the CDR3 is TGTGCCAGCAGCCCCTGGGCGGGACCCTCTGGGGCCAACGTCCTGACTTTC. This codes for CASSPWAGPSGANVLTF.

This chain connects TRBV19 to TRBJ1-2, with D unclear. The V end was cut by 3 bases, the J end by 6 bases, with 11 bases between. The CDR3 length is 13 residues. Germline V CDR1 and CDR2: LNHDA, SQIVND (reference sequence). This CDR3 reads CASSMAPGHGYTF. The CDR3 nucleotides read TGTGCCAGTAGTATGGCGCCAGGTCATGGCTACACCTTC.

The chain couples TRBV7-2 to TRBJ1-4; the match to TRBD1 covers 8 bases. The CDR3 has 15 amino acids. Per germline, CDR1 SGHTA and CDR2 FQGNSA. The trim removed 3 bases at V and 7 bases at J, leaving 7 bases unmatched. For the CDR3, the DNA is TGTGCCAGCAGCTTCAAACAGGGGGGCACTGAAAAACTGTTTTTT. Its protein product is CASSFKQGGTEKLFF.